The 5 T cell receptor beta chains in this list originate from one sample, sequenced in a study of cytomegalovirus exposure and HLA in healthy donors. PCR employed 60 Vbeta and 13 Jbeta primers. Data came from immunoSEQ multiplex PCR; TCRdb stores just in-frame clones and leaves some out. The data contain under 200,000 clones, about four fifths of them seen just once; the ten biggest clones take up more than 8%. Material: PBMCs. These receptors came from a male donor in good health and CMV-seropositive.

This chain joins TRBV9 and TRBJ2-7, with D uncertain. The CDR3 contains 14 residues. V was shortened by 2 bases and J by 6 bases, with 15 bases between the two germline ends. Germline V gives CDR1 SGDLS, CDR2 YYNGEE. CDR3 residues: CASSVTSLASEQYF. The CDR3 DNA sequence: TGTGCCAGCAGCGTCACCTCCCTCGCGAGCGAGCAGTACTTC.

This clone came up a few times. J is TRBJ1-5 and V is TRBV4-3, with D hard to call. The germline V gene has CDR1 LGHNA and CDR2 YSLEER. Trimming shortened V by 0 bases and J by 5 bases, and 5 bases separated the two germline ends. This CDR3 spans 13 amino acids. CDR3 bases: TGCGCCAGCAGCCAAGATGGAGATCAGCCCCAGCATTTT. Translation gives CASSQDGDQPQHF.

The chain recombines TRBV28 with TRBJ1-1; TRBD1 agrees at 9 bases. This CDR3 comprises 14 residues. With V trimmed by 7 bases and J by 3 bases, 6 bases remained unmatched. Germline CDR1 MDHEN, CDR2 SYDVKM. The CDR3: CASNLRTGDTEAFF. CDR3 nucleotides: TGTGCCAGCAACCTTCGGACAGGGGACACTGAAGCTTTCTTT.

The rearrangement uses TRBV10-2 and TRBJ2-7; 9 bases line up with TRBD2. Germline V CDR1 and CDR2: WSHSY, SAAADI. V lost 0 bases and J lost 2; bases outside the gene matches: 8. The CDR3 length is 17 residues. This chain's CDR3 is CASSESTSGPNTYEQYF. For the CDR3, the DNA is TGCGCCAGCAGTGAGTCGACTAGCGGACCAAATACCTACGAGCAGTACTTC.

The chain is built from TRBV20-1 and TRBJ2-7; unclear D gene. The CDR3 is 11 residues long. The germline gives CDR1 DFQATT, CDR2 SNEGSKA (reference sequence). V shed 0 bases and J shed 7 bases, with 7 bases lying between them. CDR3 sequence: CSARDRQEQYF. The CDR3 region has the DNA TGCAGTGCTAGAGATCGCCAGGAGCAGTACTTC.